This T cell receptor beta chain was identified during a study of blood T cell repertoires in COVID-19. Across the whole study: The origin of the acute and convalescent COVID-19 samples was the United States, Italy and Spain. PBMCs, B-cell-depleted T cells, or T cells provided the cDNA or gDNA that made up the material.

The CDR3 covers 16 residues. Deletions cut 1 base from V and 7 bases from J, with 19 bases between. The germline V gene has CDR1 LNHDA and CDR2 SQIVND (reference sequence). Original handling: Quantification of nucleated cells was approximated via reference gene primer amplification. The assay was immunoSEQ multiplex PCR, and TCRdb's table has in-frame clones only and misses some. That table is the source of V, J and clone size, and D and trimming were worked out from the DNA. The sample holds about 140,000 clones, around 90% seen once. Sequenced material: peripheral blood. J is TRBJ1-1 and V is TRBV19, with D hard to call. This sequence originates from a woman older than 75 with acute or convalescent COVID-19. In DNA form, the CDR3 reads TGTGCCAGTAGTATAGGAGCCTTTTCTTCCCCCCGTGAAGCTTTCTTT. It translates to CASSIGAFSSPREAFF.